This T cell receptor (beta chain) was recovered during a study of T cells in Graves' hyperthyroidism and ophthalmopathy. TCR beta CDR3 regions were amplified from RNA transcripts. The HTBI primer set drove a first-round RT-PCR of the TCR CDR3. TCRdb re-analysed the multiplex PCR reads in MiXCR, keeping a single row per CDR3 protein. In the table there are about 290,000 distinct CDR3 sequences, roughly 13% of which are singletons. Trimming removed 1 base from V and 3 bases from J, with 12 bases in between. The CDR3 has 15 residues. CDR1 and CDR2 from the germline V gene are GTSNPN and SVGIG (reference sequence). Many counts were recorded for this clonotype.

This clonotype was sampled from a woman aged 40 to 50 with Graves' hyperthyroidism. The rearrangement links TRBV30 to TRBJ1-4; TRBD1 might be the D (5 bases). Source material: blood. The CDR3 DNA reads as TGTGCCTGGAGTGAGGGGACGGTTTCTAATGAAAAACTGTTTTTT. Its translation is CAWSEGTVSNEKLFF.